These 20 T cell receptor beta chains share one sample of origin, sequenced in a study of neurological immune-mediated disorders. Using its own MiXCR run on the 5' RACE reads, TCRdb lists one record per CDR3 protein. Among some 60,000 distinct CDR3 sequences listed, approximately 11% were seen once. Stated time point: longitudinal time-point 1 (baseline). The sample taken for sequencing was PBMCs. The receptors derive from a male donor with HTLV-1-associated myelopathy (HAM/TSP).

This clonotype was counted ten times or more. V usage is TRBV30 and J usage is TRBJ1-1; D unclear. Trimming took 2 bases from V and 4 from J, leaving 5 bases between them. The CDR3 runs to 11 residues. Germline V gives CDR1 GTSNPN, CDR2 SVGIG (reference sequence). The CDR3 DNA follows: TGTGCCTGGAGTTTCTCCACTGAAGCTTTCTTT. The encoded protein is CAWSFSTEAFF.

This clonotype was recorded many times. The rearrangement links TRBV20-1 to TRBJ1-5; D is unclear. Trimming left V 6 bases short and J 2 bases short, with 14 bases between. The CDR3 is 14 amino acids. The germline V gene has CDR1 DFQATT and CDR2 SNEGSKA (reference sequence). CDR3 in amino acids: CSASGLTGNQPQHF. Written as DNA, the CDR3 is TGCAGTGCCAGTGGACTGACTGGCAATCAGCCCCAGCATTTT.

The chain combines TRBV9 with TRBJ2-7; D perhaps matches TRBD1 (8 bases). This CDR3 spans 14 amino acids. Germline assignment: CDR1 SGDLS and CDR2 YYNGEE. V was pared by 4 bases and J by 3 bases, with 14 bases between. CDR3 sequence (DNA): TGTGCCAGCAGCCGGGGGGACAGGAACTACGAGCAGTACTTC. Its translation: CASSRGDRNYEQYF.

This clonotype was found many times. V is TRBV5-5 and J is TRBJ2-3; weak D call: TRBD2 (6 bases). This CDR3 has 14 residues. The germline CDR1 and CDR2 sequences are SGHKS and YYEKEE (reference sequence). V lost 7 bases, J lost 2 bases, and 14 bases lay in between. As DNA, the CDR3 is TGTGCCAGCGGGGGGAGAATCCACACAGATACGCAGTATTTT. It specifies CASGGRIHTDTQYF. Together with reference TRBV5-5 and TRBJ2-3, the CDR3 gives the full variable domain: DAGVTQSPTHLIKTRGQQVTLRCSPISGHKSVSWYQQVLGQGPQFIFQYYEKEERGRGNFPDRFSARQFPNYSSELNVNALLLGDSALYLCASGGRIHTDTQYFGPGTRLTVL.

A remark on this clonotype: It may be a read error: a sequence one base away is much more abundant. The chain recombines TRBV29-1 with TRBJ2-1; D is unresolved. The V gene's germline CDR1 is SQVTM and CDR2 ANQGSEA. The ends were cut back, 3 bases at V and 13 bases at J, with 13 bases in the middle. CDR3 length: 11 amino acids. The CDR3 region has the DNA TGCAGCGTTGAGACTGCAGGTGATCAGTTCTTC. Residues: CSVETAGDQFF.

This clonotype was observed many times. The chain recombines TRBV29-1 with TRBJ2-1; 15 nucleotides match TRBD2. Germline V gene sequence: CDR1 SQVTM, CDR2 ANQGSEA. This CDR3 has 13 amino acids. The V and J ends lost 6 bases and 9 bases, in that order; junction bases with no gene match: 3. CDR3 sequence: CSVAGLAGGEQFF. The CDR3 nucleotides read TGCAGCGTGGCGGGACTAGCGGGGGGTGAGCAGTTCTTC.

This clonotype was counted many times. The CDR3 DNA sequence: TGTGCCAGCAGCTTGGTAGGAAGGCGGCCCCAGCATTTT. Its translation is CASSLVGRRPQHF. The chain has TRBV7-2 and TRBJ1-5; D is unclear. From germline, CDR1 is SGHTA and CDR2 FQGNSA. The CDR3 runs 13 residues. Trimming pared 3 bases from V and 9 bases from J, leaving 12 bases between.

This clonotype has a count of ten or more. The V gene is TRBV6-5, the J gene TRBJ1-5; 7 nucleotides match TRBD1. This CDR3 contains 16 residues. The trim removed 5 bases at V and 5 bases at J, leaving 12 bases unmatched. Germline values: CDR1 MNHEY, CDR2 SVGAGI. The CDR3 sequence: CASSDPRQGGDQPQHF. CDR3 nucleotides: TGTGCCAGCAGTGACCCACGACAGGGAGGGGATCAGCCCCAGCATTTT.

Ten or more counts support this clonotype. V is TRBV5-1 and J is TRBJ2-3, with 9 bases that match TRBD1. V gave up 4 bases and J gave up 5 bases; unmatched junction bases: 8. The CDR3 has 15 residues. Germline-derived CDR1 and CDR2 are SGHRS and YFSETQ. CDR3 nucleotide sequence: TGCGCCAGCAGCGCCGGACAGGGGATTGGAGATACGCAGTATTTT. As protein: CASSAGQGIGDTQYF.

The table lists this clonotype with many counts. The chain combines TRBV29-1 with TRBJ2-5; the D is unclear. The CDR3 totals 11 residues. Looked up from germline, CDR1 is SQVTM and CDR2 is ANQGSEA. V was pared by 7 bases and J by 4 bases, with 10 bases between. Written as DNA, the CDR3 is TGCAGCGAACTCAGAGGAGAGACCCAGTACTTC. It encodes CSELRGETQYF.

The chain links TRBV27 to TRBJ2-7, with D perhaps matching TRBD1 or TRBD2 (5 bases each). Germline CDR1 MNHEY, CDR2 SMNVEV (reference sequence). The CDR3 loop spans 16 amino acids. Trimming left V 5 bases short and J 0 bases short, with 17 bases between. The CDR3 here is CASSVGTEASSYEQYF. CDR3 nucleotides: TGTGCCAGCAGTGTCGGGACGGAAGCCTCCTCCTACGAGCAGTACTTC.

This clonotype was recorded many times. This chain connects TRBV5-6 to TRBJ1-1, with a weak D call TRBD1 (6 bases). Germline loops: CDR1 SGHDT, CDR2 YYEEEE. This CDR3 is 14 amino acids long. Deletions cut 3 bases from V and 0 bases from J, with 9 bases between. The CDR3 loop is CASSWGQLNTEAFF. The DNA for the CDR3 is TGTGCCAGCAGCTGGGGACAATTGAACACTGAAGCTTTCTTT.

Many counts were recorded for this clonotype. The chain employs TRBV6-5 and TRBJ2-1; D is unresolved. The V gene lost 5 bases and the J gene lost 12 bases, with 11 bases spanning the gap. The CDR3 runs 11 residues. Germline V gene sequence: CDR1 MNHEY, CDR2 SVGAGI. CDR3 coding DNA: TGTGCCAGCAGTCCCCCGCCGGGGCAGTTCTTC. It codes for CASSPPPGQFF.

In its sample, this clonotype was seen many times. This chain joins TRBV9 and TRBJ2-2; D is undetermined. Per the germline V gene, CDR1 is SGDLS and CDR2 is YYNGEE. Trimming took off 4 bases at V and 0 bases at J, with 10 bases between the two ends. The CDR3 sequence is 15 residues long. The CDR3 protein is CASSLRAANTGELFF. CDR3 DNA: TGTGCCAGCAGCCTCCGGGCAGCGAACACCGGGGAGCTGTTTTTT.

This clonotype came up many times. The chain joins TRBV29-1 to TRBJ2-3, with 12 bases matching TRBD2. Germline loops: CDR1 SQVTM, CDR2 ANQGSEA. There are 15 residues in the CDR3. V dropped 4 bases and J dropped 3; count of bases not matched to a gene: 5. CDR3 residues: CSVAWTSGATDTQYF. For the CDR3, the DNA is TGCAGCGTTGCCTGGACTAGCGGGGCTACAGATACGCAGTATTTT.

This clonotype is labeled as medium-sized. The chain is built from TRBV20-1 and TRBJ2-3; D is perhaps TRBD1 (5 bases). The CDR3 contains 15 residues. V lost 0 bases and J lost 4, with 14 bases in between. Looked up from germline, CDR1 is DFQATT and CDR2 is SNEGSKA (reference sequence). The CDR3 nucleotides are TGCAGTGCTAGAGATGCTAGAAGGGGCCCAGATACGCAGTATTTT. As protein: CSARDARRGPDTQYF.

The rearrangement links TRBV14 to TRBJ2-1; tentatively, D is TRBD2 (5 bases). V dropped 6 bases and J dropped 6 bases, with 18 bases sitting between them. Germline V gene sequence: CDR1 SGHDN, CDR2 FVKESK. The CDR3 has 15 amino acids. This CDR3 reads CASSPDSRWFNEQFF. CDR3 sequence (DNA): TGTGCCAGCAGTCCGGACTCAAGGTGGTTCAATGAGCAGTTCTTC.

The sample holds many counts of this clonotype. CDR3 in DNA: TGTGCCAGCAGCGTACGGGGCTTATCTACTGAAAAACTGTTTTTT. Its translation: CASSVRGLSTEKLFF. The chain joins TRBV9 to TRBJ1-4, with D perhaps matching TRBD1 (5 bases). The CDR3 totals 15 residues. Between the trimmed V and J ends, which lost 1 base and 7 bases, there was a span of 14 bases. Germline V gene data show CDR1 as SGDLS and CDR2 as YYNGEE.

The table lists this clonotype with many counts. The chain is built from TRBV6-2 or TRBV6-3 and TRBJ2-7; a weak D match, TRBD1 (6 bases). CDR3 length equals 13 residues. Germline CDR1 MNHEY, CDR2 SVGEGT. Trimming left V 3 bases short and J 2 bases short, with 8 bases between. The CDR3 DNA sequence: TGTGCCAGCAGTTATGAGGGGGCCTACGAGCAGTACTTC. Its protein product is CASSYEGAYEQYF.

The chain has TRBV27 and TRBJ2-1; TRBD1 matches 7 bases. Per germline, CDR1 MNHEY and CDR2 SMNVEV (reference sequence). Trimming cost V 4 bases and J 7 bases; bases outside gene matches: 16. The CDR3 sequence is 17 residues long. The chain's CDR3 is CASSSRQGVKAHNEQFF. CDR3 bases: TGTGCCAGCAGTTCTAGGCAGGGGGTAAAGGCTCATAATGAGCAGTTCTTC.